This T cell receptor beta chain was recorded in a study of blood T cell repertoires in COVID-19. The V and J ends lost 5 bases and 2 bases respectively, with 16 bases between them. The CDR3 loop spans 16 amino acids. The germline V gene encodes CDR1 LNHDA and CDR2 SQIVND (reference sequence). The repertoire was sequenced with immunoSEQ multiplex PCR; TCRdb's copy has only in-frame clones and lacks some. The sample includes about 34,000 clones, around 77% seen only once; the top ten take about a sixth. The rearrangement links TRBV19 to TRBJ2-4, with a tentative D call TRBD1 (6 bases). The clonotype originates from a human donor in a cohort sampled during active COVID-19. Sequencing input: peripheral blood. In nucleotides, the CDR3 is TGTGCCAGTAGTTCCGGACAGTCCTTCCCCAAAAACATTCAGTACTTC. This codes for CASSSGQSFPKNIQYF.